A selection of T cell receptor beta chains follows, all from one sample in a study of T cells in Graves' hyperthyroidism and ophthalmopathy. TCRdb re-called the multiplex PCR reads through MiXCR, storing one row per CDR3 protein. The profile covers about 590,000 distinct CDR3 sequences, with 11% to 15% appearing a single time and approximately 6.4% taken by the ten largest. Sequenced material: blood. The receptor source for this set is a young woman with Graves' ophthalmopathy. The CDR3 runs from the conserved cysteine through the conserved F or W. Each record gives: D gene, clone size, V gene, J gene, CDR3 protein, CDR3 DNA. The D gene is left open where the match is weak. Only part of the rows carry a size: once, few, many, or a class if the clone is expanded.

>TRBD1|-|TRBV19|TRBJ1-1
CASSFSGTVMTEAFF
TGTGCCAGTAGTTTCTCCGGGACAGTTATGACTGAAGCTTTCTTT
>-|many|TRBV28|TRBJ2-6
CARTRRFPSGANVLTF
TGTGCCCGGACACGCCGATTCCCCTCTGGGGCCAACGTCCTGACTTTC
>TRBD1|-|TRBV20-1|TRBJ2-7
CSARKDRGVSYEQYF
TGCAGTGCTAGGAAGGACAGGGGCGTTTCCTACGAGCAGTACTTC
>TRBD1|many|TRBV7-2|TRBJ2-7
CASSSAGQGYEQYF
TGTGCCAGCAGCTCCGCCGGACAGGGCTACGAGCAGTACTTC
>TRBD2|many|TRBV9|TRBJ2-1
CASSTTTSGRRKDEQFF
TGTGCCAGCAGCACAACTACTAGCGGGAGGAGAAAGGATGAGCAGTTCTTC
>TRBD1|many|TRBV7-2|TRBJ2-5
CASSLTGQGETQYF
TGTGCCAGCAGCTTGACAGGACAGGGGGAGACCCAGTACTTC
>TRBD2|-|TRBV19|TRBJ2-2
CASNPLAGANTGELFF
TGTGCCAGTAACCCACTAGCGGGAGCGAACACCGGGGAGCTGTTTTTT
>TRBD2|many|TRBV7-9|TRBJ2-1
CASSPRTSGRANEQFF
TGTGCCAGCAGCCCCCGGACTAGCGGGAGGGCCAATGAGCAGTTCTTC
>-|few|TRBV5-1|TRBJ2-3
CASSLEVGGSTDTQYF
TGCGCCAGCAGCTTGGAAGTAGGCGGTAGCACAGATACGCAGTATTTT
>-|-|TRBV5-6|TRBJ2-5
CASSAGPGWTQYF
TGTGCCAGCAGCGCGGGGCCCGGATGGACCCAGTACTTC
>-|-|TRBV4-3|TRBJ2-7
CASSQDWGGASYEQYF
TGCGCCAGCAGCCAAGATTGGGGGGGCGCGTCCTACGAGCAGTACTTC
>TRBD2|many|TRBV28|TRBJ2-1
CASSFLGGSGSSYNEQFF
TGTGCCAGCAGTTTCCTAGGCGGTAGCGGGAGCTCCTACAATGAGCAGTTCTTC
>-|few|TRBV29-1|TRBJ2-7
CSVGDSSSYEQYF
TGCAGCGTTGGGGACTCCTCCTCCTACGAGCAGTACTTC
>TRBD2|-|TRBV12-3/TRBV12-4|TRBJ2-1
CASSGWGLAGYNNEQFF
TGTGCCAGCAGCGGATGGGGACTAGCGGGATATAACAATGAGCAGTTCTTC
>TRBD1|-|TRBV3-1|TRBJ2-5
CASSNQGAGETQYF
TGTGCCAGCAGCAACCAGGGGGCAGGTGAGACCCAGTACTTC
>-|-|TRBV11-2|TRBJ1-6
CASSSRTGNSPLHF
TGTGCCAGCAGCTCAAGGACCGGGAATTCACCCCTCCACTTT
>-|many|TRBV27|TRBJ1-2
CASSLSEQALSGYTF
TGTGCCAGCAGTTTATCTGAACAGGCGTTGTCTGGCTACACCTTC
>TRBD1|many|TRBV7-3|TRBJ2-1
CASSLGQGAHNEQFF
TGTGCCAGCAGCTTGGGACAGGGGGCTCACAATGAGCAGTTCTTC
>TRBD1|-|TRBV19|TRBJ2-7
CASSSVTGGYEQYF
TGTGCCAGTAGTAGTGTCACAGGGGGCTACGAGCAGTACTTC
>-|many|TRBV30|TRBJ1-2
CAWSVLGTYGYTF
TGTGCCTGGAGTGTACTGGGAACCTATGGCTACACCTTC
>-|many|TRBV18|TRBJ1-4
CASSLRQTNEKLFF
TGTGCCAGCTCACTCAGACAGACTAATGAAAAACTGTTTTTT
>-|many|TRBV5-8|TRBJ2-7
CASSRLFYEQYF
TGTGCCAGCAGCCGCCTATTTTACGAGCAGTACTTC
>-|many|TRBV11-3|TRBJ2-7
CASSLDHGSYEQYF
TGTGCCAGCAGCTTAGATCACGGGTCCTACGAGCAGTACTTC
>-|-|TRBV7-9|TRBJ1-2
CASSSGSANYGYTF
TGTGCCAGCAGCTCAGGCAGTGCTAACTATGGCTACACCTTC
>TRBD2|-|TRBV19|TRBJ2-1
CASSMGLADYNEQFF
TGTGCCAGTAGTATGGGACTAGCGGATTACAATGAGCAGTTCTTC
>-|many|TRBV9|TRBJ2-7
CASSVDGGSSYEQYF
TGTGCCAGCAGCGTAGATGGAGGATCCTCCTACGAGCAGTACTTC
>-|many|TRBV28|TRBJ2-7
CASSPPTNFYEQYF
TGTGCCAGCAGTCCCCCGACGAATTTCTACGAGCAGTACTTC
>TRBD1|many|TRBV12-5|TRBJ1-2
CASGLTGGGYTF
TGTGCTAGTGGTTTGACAGGGGGCGGCTACACCTTC
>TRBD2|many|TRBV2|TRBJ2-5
CASGGGLAEEETQYF
TGTGCCAGCGGCGGGGGGCTAGCGGAAGAAGAGACCCAGTACTTC
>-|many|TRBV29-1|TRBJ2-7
CSVEGRQDYEQYF
TGCAGCGTTGAAGGCCGTCAGGACTACGAGCAGTACTTC
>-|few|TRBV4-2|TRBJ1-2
CASSQDRRGPYGYTF
TGTGCCAGCAGCCAAGATCGAAGAGGTCCCTATGGCTACACCTTC
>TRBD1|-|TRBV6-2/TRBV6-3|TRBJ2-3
CASSQTGGLSTDTQYF
TGTGCCAGCAGCCAGACAGGGGGATTGAGCACAGATACGCAGTATTTT
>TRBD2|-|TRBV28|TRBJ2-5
CASSSSGRLYQETQYF
TGTGCCAGCAGTTCTAGCGGGAGATTGTACCAAGAGACCCAGTACTTC
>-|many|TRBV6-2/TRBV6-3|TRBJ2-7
CASSYSVASLTPEVAPTSSYEQYF
TGTGCCAGCAGTTATAGTGTCGCCTCCCTGACCCCAGAAGTGGCTCCCACTAGCTCCTACGAGCAGTACTTC
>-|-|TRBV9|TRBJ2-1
CASSVGESEQFF
TGTGCCAGCAGCGTAGGAGAGTCCGAGCAGTTCTTC
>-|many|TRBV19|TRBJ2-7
CATADSPYEQYF
TGTGCCACCGCGGACAGCCCCTACGAGCAGTACTTC